These T cell receptor beta chains were read from a single sample in a study of blood T cell repertoires in COVID-19. Assay: immunoSEQ multiplex PCR; the TCRdb copy retains only in-frame clones and omits some. The profile shows 250,000 to 300,000 clones, 70% to 90% of them singletons. Sequencing was carried out using peripheral blood. Source of these receptors: a woman aged 60-75 years with acute or convalescent COVID-19. The CDR3 runs from the conserved cysteine through the conserved F or W. The D gene is left open where the match is weak. Only some rows state a clone size, as once, few, many or a class for expanded clones.

clone_size	v_call	j_call	d_call	cdr3_nt	cdr3_aa
NA	TRBV19	TRBJ2-4	TRBD2	TGTGCCAGTAGTATGGGACTAGCAGGCATTCAGTACTTC	CASSMGLAGIQYF
once	TRBV5-4	TRBJ2-3	TRBD2	TGTGCCAGCAGCTTGGCTGAGCGGGGGGGCACAGATACGCAGTATTTT	CASSLAERGGTDTQYF
NA	TRBV28	TRBJ1-2	TRBD1	TGTGCCAGCAGTCCCACGGGACAGGGAATAGGCTACACCTTC	CASSPTGQGIGYTF
once	TRBV7-2	TRBJ2-5	TRBD1	TGTGCCAGCAGCTTCTCCCGGGGACAGGGGAAAGAGACCCAGTACTTC	CASSFSRGQGKETQYF
NA	TRBV23-1	TRBJ2-2	TRBD2	TGCGCCAGCAGTCAATCGATTGTGGAAGCGCGGGGGGGCCCGGGCGGGGAGCTGTTTTTT	CASSQSIVEARGGPGGELFF
NA	TRBV5-4	TRBJ2-7	TRBD1	TGTGCCAGCAGCTTCACAGGGGCATTAGGCTACGAGCAGTACTTC	CASSFTGALGYEQYF
NA	TRBV10-3	TRBJ1-4	NA	TGTGCCATCAGTGAAGAGGGTGAAAAACTGTTTTTT	CAISEEGEKLFF
NA	TRBV27	TRBJ1-2	TRBD1	TGTGCCAGCAGTAGGGACAGCAACTATGGCTACACCTTC	CASSRDSNYGYTF
NA	TRBV5-1	TRBJ2-5	NA	TGCGCCAGCAGCCGCCAAGAGACCCAGTACTTC	CASSRQETQYF
NA	TRBV7-9	TRBJ2-1	TRBD2	TGTGCCAGCAGCTTGACGGGAGGGCCGTATGAGCAGTTCTTC	CASSLTGGPYEQFF
NA	TRBV27	TRBJ2-7	TRBD2	TGTGCCAGCAGTTGGGGGGGACCTCCTAGCTCCTACGAGCAGTACTTC	CASSWGGPPSSYEQYF
few	TRBV5-6	TRBJ2-2	TRBD1	TGTGCCAGCAGCCCGGTAGGGACAGGGAGACCCGGGGAGCTGTTTTTT	CASSPVGTGRPGELFF
NA	TRBV7-9	TRBJ1-2	NA	TGTGCCAGCAGCTTAGTGGGGTCAGGGATCTATGGCTACACCTTC	CASSLVGSGIYGYTF
NA	TRBV6-6	TRBJ2-3	TRBD2	TGTGCCAGCAGTCAGACTAGCGGGAAAGCAAATACGCAGTATTTT	CASSQTSGKANTQYF
NA	TRBV7-9	TRBJ2-1	NA	TGTGCCAGCAGCTTCGCGGGCTCGCGGAGGAGATCCAATGAGCAGTTCTTC	CASSFAGSRRRSNEQFF
NA	TRBV5-1	TRBJ1-2	NA	TGCGCCAGCAGCTCGACAGAGAACTATGGCTACACCTTC	CASSSTENYGYTF
NA	TRBV4-1	TRBJ2-2	NA	TGCGCCAGCAGCCACCTCTACCCCGCGAACACCGGGGAGCTGTTTTTT	CASSHLYPANTGELFF
NA	TRBV1	TRBJ2-4	NA	TGCACCAGCAGTCGGGACAGGGAAGGTGTGAACATTCAGTACTTC	CTSSRDREGVNIQYF